A selection of T cell receptor beta chains follows, all from one sample in a study of control samples from healthy donors and cancer patients. Assay: immunoSEQ multiplex PCR; the TCRdb copy retains only in-frame clones and omits some. The data contain approximately 66,000 clones, around 90% of them seen just once; the ten biggest clones take up roughly 5.6%. Sequenced sample: PBMCs. These receptors all stem from a man aged 55 to 70 with colorectal cancer. The CDR3 runs from the conserved cysteine through the conserved F or W. The D gene is left open where the match is weak. Not every row has a clone size; where given, it reads once, few, many or a size class.

j_call,cdr3_length,clone_size,d_call,v_call,cdr3_aa,cdr3_nt
TRBJ1-2,14,.,TRBD1,TRBV4-1,CASSQTNRGLGYTF,TGCGCCAGCAGCCAGACAAACAGGGGCCTCGGCTACACCTTC
TRBJ1-1,11,.,.,TRBV12-3/TRBV12-4,CASRLNTEAFF,TGTGCCAGTAGACTGAACACTGAAGCTTTCTTT
TRBJ2-1,15,.,TRBD2,TRBV11-2,CASSSLAGGVDEQFF,TGTGCCAGCAGCTCGCTAGCGGGGGGCGTTGATGAGCAGTTCTTC
TRBJ2-7,15,.,TRBD2,TRBV30,CAWSVLGGWGSEQYF,TGTGCCTGGAGTGTACTCGGGGGGTGGGGTAGCGAGCAGTACTTC
TRBJ1-4,14,.,.,TRBV30,CAWTETGLNEKLFF,TGTGCCTGGACTGAGACAGGATTAAATGAAAAACTGTTTTTT
TRBJ1-2,16,.,TRBD1,TRBV5-1,CASSLAGGQGEHGYTF,TGCGCCAGCAGCTTGGCCGGGGGACAGGGCGAACACGGCTACACCTTC
TRBJ2-1,15,.,.,TRBV11-2,CASSLRTSSYNEQFF,TGTGCCAGCAGCTTAAGAACGAGCTCCTACAATGAGCAGTTCTTC
TRBJ2-2,16,.,.,TRBV11-3,CASSLDLKFNTGELFF,TGTGCCAGCAGCTTGGACCTCAAATTTAACACCGGGGAGCTGTTTTTT
TRBJ1-2,13,once,.,TRBV3-1/TRBV3-2,CASSPEPDYGYTF,TGTGCCAGCAGCCCCGAACCCGACTATGGCTACACCTTC
TRBJ1-6,13,.,.,TRBV9,CASSPHYNSPLHF,TGTGCCAGCAGCCCCCACTATAATTCACCCCTCCACTTT
TRBJ2-3,14,.,.,TRBV5-1,CASSLDSTGDTQYF,TGCGCCAGCAGCTTGGACTCCACCGGGGATACGCAGTATTTT
TRBJ2-7,13,.,.,TRBV29-1,CSVEQGVSYEQYF,TGCAGCGTCGAACAGGGAGTCTCCTACGAGCAGTACTTC
TRBJ2-7,15,.,.,TRBV3-1/TRBV3-2,CASSQERWSSYGQYF,TGTGCCAGCAGCCAGGAAAGATGGAGCTCCTACGGGCAGTACTTC
TRBJ2-7,16,.,TRBD2,TRBV11-1,CASSLVERGDSYEQYF,TGTGCCAGCAGCTTAGTCGAGCGGGGTGACTCCTACGAGCAGTACTTC
TRBJ1-6,17,.,TRBD1,TRBV6-2/TRBV6-3,CASSYSEPGQGRTPLHF,TGTGCCAGCAGTTACTCAGAACCGGGACAGGGGAGGACACCCCTCCACTTT
TRBJ2-5,15,.,TRBD1,TRBV3-1/TRBV3-2,CASSFRTGEGETQYF,TGTGCCAGCAGCTTCCGGACAGGGGAAGGTGAGACCCAGTACTTC
TRBJ2-5,15,.,.,TRBV7-9,CASSLALRDGETQYF,TGTGCCAGCAGCTTAGCGTTAAGGGATGGAGAGACCCAGTACTTC
TRBJ2-3,13,.,.,TRBV28,CASRGPFGDTQYF,TGTGCCAGCAGGGGGCCCTTCGGAGATACGCAGTATTTT
TRBJ1-5,14,.,.,TRBV2,CASSEGGPNQPQHF,TGTGCCAGCAGTGAAGGGGGACCCAATCAGCCCCAGCATTTT
TRBJ2-1,16,.,TRBD2,TRBV7-6,CASSAVAGGGLAEQFF,TGTGCCAGCAGCGCCGTAGCGGGGGGCGGTCTGGCTGAGCAGTTCTTC
TRBJ1-1,18,.,TRBD1,TRBV5-6,CASSLPGQGGIMNTEAFF,TGTGCCAGCAGCTTGCCGGGACAGGGAGGGATAATGAACACTGAAGCTTTCTTT
TRBJ2-3,15,.,TRBD1,TRBV5-5,CASSPDRDPWDTQYF,TGTGCCAGCAGTCCCGACAGGGACCCTTGGGATACGCAGTATTTT
TRBJ2-7,16,few,.,TRBV11-2,CASSSIRDPRSYEQYF,TGTGCCAGCAGCTCCATCCGGGACCCCCGCTCCTACGAGCAGTACTTC
TRBJ1-4,16,.,TRBD1,TRBV15,CATSRGGQGGNEKLFF,TGTGCCACCAGCAGAGGGGGACAGGGAGGGAATGAAAAACTGTTTTTT
TRBJ2-7,14,few,.,TRBV5-1,CASSGWGAGGEQYF,TGCGCCAGCAGCGGGTGGGGGGCAGGTGGTGAGCAGTACTTC
TRBJ2-7,14,.,TRBD2,TRBV3-1/TRBV3-2,CASSQVGGTSGSFF,TGTGCCAGCAGCCAAGTCGGGGGGACTAGCGGGTCCTTCTTC
TRBJ1-5,11,medium-sized,.,TRBV19,CASSTSGPQHF,TGTGCCAGTAGTACCTCAGGTCCCCAGCATTTT
TRBJ1-5,13,.,.,TRBV7-2,CASSSLPDQPQHF,TGTGCCAGCAGCTCCCTACCAGATCAGCCCCAGCATTTT
TRBJ1-2,14,.,.,TRBV13,CASSGHRINYGYTF,TGTGCCAGCAGCGGCCACAGGATAAACTATGGCTACACCTTC
TRBJ2-2,15,.,TRBD1,TRBV29-1,CSVEKDRGFSGELFF,TGCAGCGTTGAAAAGGACAGGGGTTTCTCCGGGGAGCTGTTTTTT
TRBJ2-7,15,.,.,TRBV7-2,CASSLGQSLTYEQYF,TGTGCCAGCAGCTTAGGCCAGAGCCTTACCTACGAGCAGTACTTC
TRBJ1-2,12,.,.,TRBV14,CASSPQNYGYTF,TGTGCCAGCAGCCCCCAAAACTATGGCTACACCTTC
TRBJ1-5,18,.,.,TRBV10-3,CAISERYPGAVSNQPQHF,TGTGCCATCAGTGAGAGGTATCCAGGGGCGGTAAGCAATCAGCCCCAGCATTTT
TRBJ1-1,13,.,TRBD1,TRBV28,CASSPRQGTEAFF,TGTGCCAGCAGTCCCCGACAGGGGACTGAAGCTTTCTTT
TRBJ2-1,12,.,.,TRBV11-3,CASSRFNNEQFF,TGTGCCAGCAGCAGATTTAACAATGAGCAGTTCTTC
TRBJ2-5,14,.,TRBD2,TRBV2,CASTFSGGQETQYF,TGTGCCAGCACCTTTAGCGGGGGCCAAGAGACCCAGTACTTC
TRBJ1-1,13,.,.,TRBV10-3,CAIRQGVGTEAFF,TGTGCCATCAGACAGGGCGTCGGCACTGAAGCTTTCTTT
TRBJ2-3,13,.,.,TRBV6-5,CASRGASTDTQYF,TGTGCCAGCCGAGGCGCTAGCACAGATACGCAGTATTTT
TRBJ2-3,16,.,TRBD2,TRBV4-2,CASSQEVAGGADTQYF,TGTGCCAGCAGCCAAGAGGTTGCGGGGGGAGCAGATACGCAGTATTTT
TRBJ2-2,15,.,.,TRBV6-5,CASSYQASNTGELFF,TGTGCCAGCAGTTACCAGGCTTCGAACACCGGGGAGCTGTTTTTT
TRBJ2-5,14,.,.,TRBV5-1,CASSPRDSTGTQYF,TGCGCCAGCAGCCCCCGGGACTCGACAGGGACCCAGTACTTC
TRBJ2-3,14,.,TRBD1,TRBV9,CASAKGQGRDTQYF,TGTGCCTCCGCGAAGGGACAGGGAAGAGATACGCAGTATTTT
TRBJ1-6,19,.,.,TRBV7-9,CASSLGYGPGLGSGSPLHF,TGTGCCAGCAGCTTAGGCTATGGACCGGGCCTGGGGTCAGGTTCACCCCTCCACTTT
TRBJ1-6,16,.,.,TRBV6-5,CASSYSVGTHNSPLHF,TGTGCCAGCAGTTACTCGGTAGGGACCCATAATTCACCCCTCCACTTT
TRBJ2-5,15,.,TRBD1,TRBV9,CASSETGAHGETQYF,TGTGCCAGCAGCGAGACAGGGGCCCACGGGGAGACCCAGTACTTC
TRBJ2-7,15,once,TRBD2,TRBV11-2,CASSLRTGGGREQYF,TGTGCCAGCAGCCTCCGGACTGGCGGGGGGAGAGAGCAGTACTTC
TRBJ2-7,14,.,.,TRBV6-5,CASSPPLAPYEQYF,TGTGCCAGCAGTCCCCCCTTAGCACCTTACGAGCAGTACTTC
TRBJ2-2,16,.,TRBD1,TRBV19,CASRATGKVRTGELFF,TGTGCCAGTAGGGCGACAGGGAAAGTAAGGACCGGGGAGCTGTTTTTT